The 19 T cell receptor beta chains presented below share a single source sample, sequenced in a study of T-cell reconstitution after alpha-beta-depleted transplantation in children. Study findings and constraints: Among T cells one year after transplant, newly produced cells accounted for most counts and diversity.

Library preparation (for TCRbeta) was performed with unique molecular identifiers. TCRdb processed the PCR reads anew with MiXCR; each CDR3 protein has one entry. The sample contains fewer than 350,000 distinct CDR3 sequences, over 7.5% of which appear only once. For these TCRs, the target antigens are not known. The sample here was peripheral blood, taken 360 days after TCRalphabeta/CD19-depleted stem cell transplant. The receptors here all came from a female patient under 10 years old who had a stem cell transplant for Fanconi anemia, so the T cells may come from the graft donor.

This clonotype was recorded a few times. A much larger clone sits a single nucleotide away, making a read error possible. V and J are TRBV7-7 and TRBJ2-5; a weak D match, TRBD1 (5 bases). V was cut by 4 bases and J by 1 base, with 7 bases left in between. This CDR3 comprises 13 residues. From germline, CDR1 is SSHAT and CDR2 FNYEAQ (reference sequence). For the CDR3, the DNA is TGTGCCAGCAGCTGGGGCAGCCAAGAGACCCAGTACTTC. Amino acids: CASSWGSQETQYF. Filled out from reference TRBV7-7 and TRBJ2-5, the complete variable domain reads GAGVSQSPRYKVTKRGQDVTLRCDPISSHATLYWYQQALGQGPEFLTYFNYEAQPDKSGLPSDRFSAERPEGSISTLTIQRTEQRDSAMYRCASSWGSQETQYFGPGTRLLVL.

The table lists this clonotype with a few counts. This chain links TRBV28 with TRBJ1-2, with 7 bases lining up with TRBD1. There are 14 residues in the CDR3. Trimming at V came to 6 bases and at J to 6 bases, leaving 10 bases not matched to a gene. Per the germline V gene, CDR1 is MDHEN and CDR2 is SYDVKM. The CDR3 nucleotides are TGTGCCAGCAGCCGTCCAGGGGGGGAGAATGGCTACACCTTC. This gives the protein CASSRPGGENGYTF.

The sample holds many counts of this clonotype. V gene TRBV4-2 combines with J gene TRBJ2-7; D ambiguous. The CDR3 extends over 12 amino acids. The V gene lost 0 bases and the J gene lost 4 bases, with 4 bases spanning the gap. Germline V gene lookup returns CDR1 LGHNA and CDR2 YNFKEQ. CDR3 amino acids: CASSQDEYEQYF. The CDR3 DNA reads TGTGCCAGCAGCCAAGACGAGTACGAGCAGTACTTC.

This clonotype was observed at least ten times. This chain uses TRBV6-5 with TRBJ2-1; 10 bases align to TRBD2. The CDR3 length is 15 residues. Losses at the gene ends were 6 bases for V and 4 bases for J; bases not matched to a gene: 6. CDR1 MNHEY and CDR2 SVGAGI come from the germline V gene. The CDR3 sequence is CASRPSGGSYNEQFF. The CDR3 DNA follows: TGTGCCAGCAGACCTAGCGGGGGATCATACAATGAGCAGTTCTTC.

Ten or more counts support this clonotype. For the CDR3, the DNA is TGTGCCAGCAGCTTGACTAGCGGGACCTACAATGAGCAGTTCTTC. Protein product: CASSLTSGTYNEQFF. The chain employs TRBV7-9 and TRBJ2-1; the match to TRBD2 covers 11 bases. Germline lookup yields CDR1 SEHNR and CDR2 FQNEAQ (reference sequence). The CDR3 has 15 residues. J gave up 2 bases and V 3 bases, and 0 bases lay outside the gene matches. The variable domain in full, completed from reference TRBV7-9 and TRBJ2-1, reads DTGVSQNPRHKITKRGQNVTFRCDPISEHNRLYWYRQTLGQGPEFLTYFQNEAQLEKSRLLSDRFSAERPKGSFSTLEIQRTEQGDSAMYLCASSLTSGTYNEQFFGPGTRLTVL.

This clonotype was seen ten or more times. V usage is TRBV28 and J usage is TRBJ2-1; 8 nucleotides agree with TRBD1. Germline CDR1 MDHEN, CDR2 SYDVKM. This CDR3 has 15 amino acids. V gave up 6 bases and J gave up 4 bases; unmatched junction bases: 8. CDR3 DNA: TGTGCCAGCAGCTGGGGGACAGGCAGGTACAATGAGCAGTTCTTC. Translation: CASSWGTGRYNEQFF.

This clonotype occurred many times. The chain has TRBV12-3 or TRBV12-4 and TRBJ1-5; D is ambiguous. The V end lost 6 bases, the J end lost 0 bases, and 15 bases lay between the germline ends. The CDR3 spans 16 residues. CDR3 DNA sequence: TGTGCCAGCAGCCGACGGGGAAGCAATAGCAATCAGCCCCAGCATTTT. Amino acids: CASSRRGSNSNQPQHF.

There are a few counts of this clonotype. The genes are TRBV5-1 and TRBJ2-1, with 15 bases aligning to TRBD2. Germline V CDR1 and CDR2: SGHRS, YFSETQ. This CDR3 is built from 20 residues. Germline trimming cut 4 bases from V and 1 base from J; bases unmatched to any gene: 12. In DNA, the CDR3 is TGCGCCAGCAGCCTTCTTACGGGACTAGCGGGGGGACCGTCCTACAATGAGCAGTTCTTC. Its translation: CASSLLTGLAGGPSYNEQFF.

This chain uses TRBV9 with TRBJ2-1, with 9 bases that match TRBD1. Germline-derived CDR1 and CDR2 are SGDLS and YYNGEE. The trim removed 3 bases at V and 7 bases at J, leaving 8 bases unmatched. The CDR3 extends over 15 amino acids. The CDR3 DNA reads TGTGCCAGCAGCGACCCCGGGACAGGGTTGAATGAGCAGTTCTTC. Its translation is CASSDPGTGLNEQFF.

This clonotype was picked up a small number of times. This chain uses TRBV21-1 with TRBJ2-7. TRBV21-1 corresponds to a pseudogene. The CDR3 is 11 amino acids. The CDR3 sequence: CASSSRTRQVF. The CDR3 nucleotides read TGTGCCAGCAGCAGCCGGACGAGGCAGGTCTTC.

This clonotype was seen at least ten times. This chain links TRBV5-4 with TRBJ2-5; D tentatively reads TRBD1 or TRBD2 (6 bases each). This CDR3 has 14 amino acids. Germline values: CDR1 SGHNT, CDR2 YYREEE (reference sequence). V was clipped by 4 bases and J by 2 bases, with 12 bases between them. CDR3 sequence reads: CASSRGGGQETQYF. The CDR3 DNA is TGTGCCAGCAGCCGAGGAGGGGGGCAAGAGACCCAGTACTTC. Using reference TRBV5-4 and TRBJ2-5 for the parts outside the CDR3, the full variable domain is ETGVTQSPTHLIKTRGQQVTLRCSSQSGHNTVSWYQQALGQGPQFIFQYYREEENGRGNFPPRFSGLQFPNYSSELNVNALELDDSALYLCASSRGGGQETQYFGPGTRLLVL.

There are many counts of this clonotype. At one end the junction does not follow the germline gene, possibly because of a read error. The J gene is TRBJ2-6, the V gene TRBV12-3 or TRBV12-4; TRBD2 might be the D (5 bases). The CDR3 consists of 13 residues. The CDR3 is CASSLAGANVLTF. As DNA, the CDR3 is TGTGCCAGCAGTCTAGCCGGGGCCAACGTCCTGACTTTC.

The gene calls are TRBV19 and TRBJ2-5, with D unclear. Germline CDR1 and CDR2: LNHDA and SQIVND (reference sequence). CDR3 length: 11 residues. Deletions cut 4 bases from V and 4 bases from J, with 4 bases between. The CDR3 reads CASSKRETQYF. The CDR3 nucleotides are TGTGCCAGTAGTAAGAGAGAGACCCAGTACTTC.

This clonotype was found many times. This chain links TRBV4-3 with TRBJ1-2; 7 nucleotides align to TRBD1. Germline CDR1 reads LGHNA; CDR2 reads YSLEER. This CDR3 comprises 16 residues. V was pared by 0 bases and J by 5 bases, with 9 bases of the junction left unmatched. DNA of the CDR3: TGCGCCAGCAGCCAAGATCTCTTGACAGGGAATTATGGCTACACCTTC. Translated: CASSQDLLTGNYGYTF.

This clonotype was picked up many times. The chain is built from TRBV7-2 and TRBJ2-2; tentatively, D is TRBD1 (5 bases). The CDR3 is 15 residues long. Trimming shortened V by 5 bases and J by 0 bases, and 10 bases separated the two germline ends. Germline assignment: CDR1 SGHTA and CDR2 FQGNSA. The CDR3 region is CASSRTGANTGELFF. The CDR3 region has the DNA TGTGCCAGCAGCCGAACAGGAGCGAACACCGGGGAGCTGTTTTTT.

This clonotype was seen repeatedly, ten times or more. The chain employs TRBV5-1 and TRBJ2-7; TRBD1 matches at 10 bases. The CDR3 contains 15 residues. Unmatched junction bases numbered 4, after V lost 4 bases and J lost 0 bases. The V gene's germline CDR1 is SGHRS and CDR2 YFSETQ. CDR3: CASSTGTGVSYEQYF. The CDR3 DNA follows: TGCGCCAGCAGCACCGGGACAGGGGTCTCCTACGAGCAGTACTTC. Combining the CDR3 with reference TRBV5-1 and TRBJ2-7 gives the whole variable domain KAGVTQTPRYLIKTRGQQVTLSCSPISGHRSVSWYQQTPGQGLQFLFEYFSETQRNKGNFPGRFSGRQFSNSRSEMNVSTLELGDSALYLCASSTGTGVSYEQYFGPGTRLTVT.

This clonotype was seen repeatedly, ten times or more. The V call is TRBV4-2, the J call TRBJ2-7; no clear D gene. V lost 0 bases, J lost 0 bases, and 15 bases lay in between. Germline assignment: CDR1 LGHNA and CDR2 YNFKEQ. The CDR3 sequence is 17 residues long. The CDR3 DNA is TGTGCCAGCAGCCAAGAACCCCTGTTGTACCCCTCCTACGAGCAGTACTTC. Amino acids: CASSQEPLLYPSYEQYF.

This clonotype was recorded at least ten times. The chain employs TRBV5-1 and TRBJ2-3; possibly TRBD2 for D (6 bases). Trimming took 1 base from V and 2 from J, leaving 11 bases between them. Looked up from germline, CDR1 is SGHRS and CDR2 is YFSETQ. The CDR3 sequence is 15 residues long. The CDR3, as DNA: TGCGCCAGCAGCTTGTTTGGGGGACTCACAGATACGCAGTATTTT. It yields the protein CASSLFGGLTDTQYF.

CDR3 protein: CASSLAGGGGRTGELFF. In DNA form, the CDR3 reads TGTGCCAGCAGCTTAGCTGGGGGGGGGGGCCGGACCGGGGAGCTGTTTTTT. V usage is TRBV7-2 and J usage is TRBJ2-2; possible D gene TRBD2, 7 bases. V was clipped by 0 bases and J by 5 bases, with 16 bases between them. The CDR3 consists of 17 residues. CDR1 SGHTA and CDR2 FQGNSA come from the germline V gene.